The present entry profiles one T cell receptor beta chain with its context. Per the original methods: Scientists estimated how many nucleated cells there were by amplifying reference gene primers. Clones were read by immunoSEQ multiplex PCR, and TCRdb kept only the in-frame ones, dropping some. D and trimming were read from the DNA, whereas the V and J calls and clone size are those reported in that table. The sample consists of around 270,000 clones, approximately 88% of them appearing once. Enrolled through a virtual design, the participants were between roughly 18 and 95 years of age and came from fewer than 30 US areas. This sample was included in a study of blood T cell repertoires in COVID-19. Overall study context: Samples representing acute and convalescent COVID-19 were sourced from the United States, Italy and Spain. Nucleic acid was either cDNA or gDNA, and it came from T cells, B-cell-depleted T cells, or PBMCs.

Germline CDR1 SGHAT, CDR2 FQNNGV. V dropped 5 bases and J dropped 1 base, with 21 bases sitting between them. The CDR3 is 17 amino acids. Material for sequencing was PBMCs or T cells enriched from blood (not recorded which). The sequence was collected from a woman in her forties who had been exposed to COVID-19. This chain links TRBV11-2 with TRBJ2-7; D is unresolved. The CDR3 sequence is CASSPSPVLTPSYEQYV. As DNA, the CDR3 is TGTGCCAGCAGCCCAAGCCCGGTGCTAACCCCTTCCTACGAGCAGTACGTC.